The source of this T cell receptor (beta chain) is a study of blood T cell repertoires in COVID-19. Whole-study context: The United States, Italy and Spain provided the acute and convalescent COVID-19 samples. Nucleic acid was either cDNA or gDNA, and it came from T cells, B-cell-depleted T cells, or PBMCs.

Using immunoSEQ multiplex PCR, the repertoire was profiled, and TCRdb retains in-frame clones only, with some absent. The sample has 300,000 to 350,000 clones, about nine tenths seen once. The TCR originated in a woman in her seventies with COVID-19, enrolled during active disease. Sequencing was performed on peripheral blood.

CDR3 protein: CASSASGTADNEQFF. The CDR3 DNA reads as TGTGCCAGCAGCGCCTCCGGGACAGCTGACAATGAGCAGTTCTTC. The V call is TRBV9, the J call TRBJ2-1; 7 nucleotides align to TRBD1. The CDR3 contains 15 residues. The V and J ends lost 3 bases and 5 bases, in that order; junction bases with no gene match: 8. The germline V gene encodes CDR1 SGDLS and CDR2 YYNGEE.